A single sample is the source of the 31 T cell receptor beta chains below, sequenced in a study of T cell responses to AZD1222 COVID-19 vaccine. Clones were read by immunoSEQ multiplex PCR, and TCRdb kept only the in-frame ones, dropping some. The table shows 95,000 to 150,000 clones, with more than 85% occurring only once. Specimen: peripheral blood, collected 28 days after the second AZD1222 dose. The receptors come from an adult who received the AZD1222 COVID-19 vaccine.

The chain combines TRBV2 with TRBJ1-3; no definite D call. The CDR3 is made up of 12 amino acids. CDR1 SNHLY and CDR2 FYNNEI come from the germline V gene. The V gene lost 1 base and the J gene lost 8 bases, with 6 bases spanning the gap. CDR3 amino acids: CASSEVADTIYF. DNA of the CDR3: TGTGCCAGCAGTGAAGTGGCGGACACCATATATTTT.

The DNA of the CDR3 is TGCAGCGCAAGAACGGGGGACAGCTACGAGCAGTACTTC. This sequence encodes CSARTGDSYEQYF. The chain combines TRBV29-1 with TRBJ2-7; perhaps TRBD1 as D (7 bases). The CDR3 has 13 residues. V was pared by 7 bases and J by 3 bases, with 16 bases between. CDR1 is SQVTM, CDR2 ANQGSEA, per germline.

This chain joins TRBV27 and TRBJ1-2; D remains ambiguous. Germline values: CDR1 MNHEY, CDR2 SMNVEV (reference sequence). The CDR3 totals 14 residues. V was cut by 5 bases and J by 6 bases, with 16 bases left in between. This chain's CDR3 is CASSPHNRWDGYTF. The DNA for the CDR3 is TGTGCCAGCAGTCCCCATAATAGGTGGGATGGCTACACCTTC.

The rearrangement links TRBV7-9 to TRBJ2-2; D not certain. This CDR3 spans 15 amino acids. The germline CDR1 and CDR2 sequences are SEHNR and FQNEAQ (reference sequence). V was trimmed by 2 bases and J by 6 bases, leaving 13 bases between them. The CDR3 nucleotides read TGTGCCAGCAGCTTACTACACCGGGTGGCCGGGGAGCTGTTTTTT. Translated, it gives CASSLLHRVAGELFF.

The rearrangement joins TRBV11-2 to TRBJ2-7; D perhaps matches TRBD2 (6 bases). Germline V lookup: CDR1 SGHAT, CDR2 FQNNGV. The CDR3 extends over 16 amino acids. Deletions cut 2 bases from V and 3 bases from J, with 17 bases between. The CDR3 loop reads CASSLQEGPHYYEQYF. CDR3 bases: TGTGCCAGCAGCTTACAGGAGGGGCCCCACTACTACGAGCAGTACTTC.

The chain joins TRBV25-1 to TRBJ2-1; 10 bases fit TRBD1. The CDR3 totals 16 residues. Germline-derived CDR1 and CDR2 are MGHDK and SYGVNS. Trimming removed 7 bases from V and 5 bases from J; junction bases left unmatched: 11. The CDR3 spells CASTPTGGTGHNEQFF. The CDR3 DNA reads TGTGCCAGCACCCCGACAGGGGGCACCGGCCACAATGAGCAGTTCTTC. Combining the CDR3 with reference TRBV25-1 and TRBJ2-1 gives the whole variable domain EADIYQTPRYLVIGTGKKITLECSQTMGHDKMYWYQQDPGMELHLIHYSYGVNSTEKGDLSSESTVSRIRTEHFPLTLESARPSHTSQYLCASTPTGGTGHNEQFFGPGTRLTVL.

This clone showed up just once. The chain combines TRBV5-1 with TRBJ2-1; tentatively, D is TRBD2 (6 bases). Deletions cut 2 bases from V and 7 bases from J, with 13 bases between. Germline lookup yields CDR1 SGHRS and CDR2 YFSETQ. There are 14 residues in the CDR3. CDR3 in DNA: TGCGCCAGCAGCTTTAGGCTAGCGCGTAATGAGCAGTTCTTC. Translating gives CASSFRLARNEQFF.

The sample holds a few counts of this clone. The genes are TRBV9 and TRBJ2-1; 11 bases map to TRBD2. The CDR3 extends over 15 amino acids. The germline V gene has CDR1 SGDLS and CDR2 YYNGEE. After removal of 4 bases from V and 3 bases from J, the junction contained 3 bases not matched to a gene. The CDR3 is CASSFGTSGYNEQFF. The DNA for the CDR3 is TGTGCCAGCAGCTTCGGGACTAGCGGCTACAATGAGCAGTTCTTC.

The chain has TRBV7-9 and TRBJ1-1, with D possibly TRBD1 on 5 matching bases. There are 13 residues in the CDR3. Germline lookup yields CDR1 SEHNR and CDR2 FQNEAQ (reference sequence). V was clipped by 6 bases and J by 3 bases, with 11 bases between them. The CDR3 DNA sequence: TGTGCCAGCAGTGAAGTGGGGCACACTGAAGCTTTCTTT. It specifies CASSEVGHTEAFF.

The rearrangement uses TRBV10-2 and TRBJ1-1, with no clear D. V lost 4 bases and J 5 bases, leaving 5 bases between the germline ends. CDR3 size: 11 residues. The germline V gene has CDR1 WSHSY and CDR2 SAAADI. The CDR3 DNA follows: TGCGCCAGCAGTGGGGGAACTGAAGCTTTCTTT. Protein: CASSGGTEAFF.

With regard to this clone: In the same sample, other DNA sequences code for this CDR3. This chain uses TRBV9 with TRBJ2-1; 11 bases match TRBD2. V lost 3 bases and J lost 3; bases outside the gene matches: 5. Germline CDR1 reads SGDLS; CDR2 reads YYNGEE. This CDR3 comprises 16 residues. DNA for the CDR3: TGTGCCAGCAGCGCTTCCGGGACTAGCGGCTACAATGAGCAGTTCTTC. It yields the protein CASSASGTSGYNEQFF.

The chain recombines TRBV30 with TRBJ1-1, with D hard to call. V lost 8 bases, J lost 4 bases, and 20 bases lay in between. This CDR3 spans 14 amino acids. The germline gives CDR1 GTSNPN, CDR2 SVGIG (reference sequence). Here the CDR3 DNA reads TGTGCCGCATCTTGGGCGGGGAGGATCACTGAAGCTTTCTTT. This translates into CAASWAGRITEAFF. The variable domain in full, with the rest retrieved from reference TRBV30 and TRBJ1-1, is SQTIHQWPATLVQPVGSPLSLECTVEGTSNPNLYWYRQAAGRGLQLLFYSVGIGQISSEVPQNLSASRPQDRQFILSSKKLLLSDSGFYLCAASWAGRITEAFFGQGTRLTVV.

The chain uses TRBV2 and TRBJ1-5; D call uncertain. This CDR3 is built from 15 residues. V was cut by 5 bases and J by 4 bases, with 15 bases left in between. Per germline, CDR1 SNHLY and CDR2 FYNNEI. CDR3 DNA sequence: TGTGCCAGCAGTTCATTCCGGGATCCAAATCAGCCCCAGCATTTT. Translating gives CASSSFRDPNQPQHF.

CDR3 nucleotides: TGTGCCTGGAGTGAACAGCAGGATACGCAGTATTTT. Protein sequence: CAWSEQQDTQYF. The rearrangement uses TRBV30 and TRBJ2-3; no clear D. V was shortened by 1 base and J by 6 bases, with 8 bases between the two germline ends. Germline values: CDR1 GTSNPN, CDR2 SVGIG (reference sequence). CDR3 length: 12 amino acids.

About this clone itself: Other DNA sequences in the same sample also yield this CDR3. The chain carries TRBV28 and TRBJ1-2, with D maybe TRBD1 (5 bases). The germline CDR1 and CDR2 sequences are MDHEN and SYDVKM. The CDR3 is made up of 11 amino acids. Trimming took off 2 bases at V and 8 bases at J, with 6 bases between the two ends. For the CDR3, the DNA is TGTGCCAGCAGTTTACGGGGGGGCTACACCTTC. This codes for CASSLRGGYTF.

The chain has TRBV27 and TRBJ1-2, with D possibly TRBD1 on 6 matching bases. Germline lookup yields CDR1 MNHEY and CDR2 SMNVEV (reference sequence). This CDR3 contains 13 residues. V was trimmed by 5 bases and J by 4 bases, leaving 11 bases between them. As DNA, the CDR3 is TGTGCCAGCAGTCCTCAGGGGACCTATGGCTACACCTTC. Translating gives CASSPQGTYGYTF.

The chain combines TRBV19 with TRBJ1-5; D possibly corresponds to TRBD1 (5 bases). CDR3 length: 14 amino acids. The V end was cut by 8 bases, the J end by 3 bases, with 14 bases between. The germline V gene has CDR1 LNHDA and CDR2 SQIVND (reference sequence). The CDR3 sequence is CASSGTVFNQPQHF. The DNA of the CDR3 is TGTGCCAGTTCAGGGACGGTCTTCAATCAGCCCCAGCATTTT.

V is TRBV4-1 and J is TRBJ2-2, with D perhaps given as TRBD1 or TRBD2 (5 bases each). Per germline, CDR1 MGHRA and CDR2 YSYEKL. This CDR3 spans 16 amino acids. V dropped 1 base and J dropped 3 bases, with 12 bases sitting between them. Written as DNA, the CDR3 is TGCGCCAGCAGCCAAGCACCGGGACGGGACACCGGGGAGCTGTTTTTT. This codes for CASSQAPGRDTGELFF.

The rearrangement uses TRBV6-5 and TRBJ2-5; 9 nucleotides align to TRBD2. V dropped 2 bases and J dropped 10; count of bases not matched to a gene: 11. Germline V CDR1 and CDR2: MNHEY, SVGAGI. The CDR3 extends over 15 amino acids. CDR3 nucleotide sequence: TGTGCCAGCAGTTACAGCGGGGGGTGGTTCAAGAACCAGTACTTC. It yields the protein CASSYSGGWFKNQYF.

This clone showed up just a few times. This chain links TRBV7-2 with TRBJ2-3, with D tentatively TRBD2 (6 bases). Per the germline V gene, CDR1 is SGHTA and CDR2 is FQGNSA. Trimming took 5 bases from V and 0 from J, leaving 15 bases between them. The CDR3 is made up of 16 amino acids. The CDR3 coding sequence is TGTGCCAGCAGCGCCAGGACTACGATGAGCACAGATACGCAGTATTTT. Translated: CASSARTTMSTDTQYF.

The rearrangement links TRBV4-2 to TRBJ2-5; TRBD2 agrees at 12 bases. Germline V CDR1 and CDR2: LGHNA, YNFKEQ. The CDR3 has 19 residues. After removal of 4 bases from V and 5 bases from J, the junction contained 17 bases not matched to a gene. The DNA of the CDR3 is TGTGCCAGCAGCCCCATACAGGGGCTAGCGGGAGGGCCTCGCGAGACCCAGTACTTC. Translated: CASSPIQGLAGGPRETQYF.

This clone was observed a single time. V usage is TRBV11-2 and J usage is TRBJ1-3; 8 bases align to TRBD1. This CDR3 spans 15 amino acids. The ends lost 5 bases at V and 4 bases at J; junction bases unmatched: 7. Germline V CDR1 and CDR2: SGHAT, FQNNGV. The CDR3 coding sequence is TGTGCCAGCAGCCCATCGACAGGGGCCGGAAACACCATATATTTT. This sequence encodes CASSPSTGAGNTIYF.

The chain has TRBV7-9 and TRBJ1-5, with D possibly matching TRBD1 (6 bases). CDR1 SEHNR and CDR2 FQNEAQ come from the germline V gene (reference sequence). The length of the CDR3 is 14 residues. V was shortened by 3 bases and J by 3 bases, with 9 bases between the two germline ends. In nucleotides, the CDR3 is TGTGCCAGCAGCTTCGGGGGGGCCAATCAGCCCCAGCATTTT. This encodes CASSFGGANQPQHF.

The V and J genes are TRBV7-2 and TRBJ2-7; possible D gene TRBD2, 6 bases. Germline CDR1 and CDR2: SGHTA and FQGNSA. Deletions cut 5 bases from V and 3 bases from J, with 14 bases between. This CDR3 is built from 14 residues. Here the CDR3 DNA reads TGTGCCAGCAGCCCCCCGGACTACCGCTACGAGCAGTACTTC. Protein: CASSPPDYRYEQYF.

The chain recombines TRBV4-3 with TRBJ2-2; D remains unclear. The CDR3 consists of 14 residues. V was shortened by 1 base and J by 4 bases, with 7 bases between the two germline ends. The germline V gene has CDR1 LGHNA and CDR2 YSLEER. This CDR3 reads CASSQAPITGELFF. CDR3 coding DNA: TGCGCCAGCAGCCAAGCACCCATCACCGGGGAGCTGTTTTTT.

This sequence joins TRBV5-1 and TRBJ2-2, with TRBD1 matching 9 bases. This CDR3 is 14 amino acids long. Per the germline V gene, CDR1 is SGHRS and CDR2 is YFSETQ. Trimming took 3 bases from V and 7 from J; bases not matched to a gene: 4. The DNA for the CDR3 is TGCGCCAGCAGCTCGGGACAGGGCGGCGGGGAGCTGTTTTTT. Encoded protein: CASSSGQGGGELFF.

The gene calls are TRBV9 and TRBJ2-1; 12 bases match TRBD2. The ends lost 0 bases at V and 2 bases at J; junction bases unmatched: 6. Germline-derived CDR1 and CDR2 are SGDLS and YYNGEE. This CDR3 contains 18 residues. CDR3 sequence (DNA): TGTGCCAGCAGCGTAGGGCTAGCGGGAGGGGAAGCCTACAATGAGCAGTTCTTC. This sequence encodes CASSVGLAGGEAYNEQFF.

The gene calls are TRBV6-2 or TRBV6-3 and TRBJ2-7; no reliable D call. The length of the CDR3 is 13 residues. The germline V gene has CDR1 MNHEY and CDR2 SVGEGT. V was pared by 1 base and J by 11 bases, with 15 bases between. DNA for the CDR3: TGTGCCAGCAGTTACTTTCTTGGTGCAGAGGAGTACTTC. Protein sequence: CASSYFLGAEEYF.

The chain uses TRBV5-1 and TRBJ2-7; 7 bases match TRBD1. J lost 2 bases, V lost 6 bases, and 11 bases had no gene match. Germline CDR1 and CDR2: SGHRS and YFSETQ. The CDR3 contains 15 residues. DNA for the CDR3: TGCGCCAGCACAGGATACTGGGACAGACCCTACGAGCAGTACTTC. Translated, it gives CASTGYWDRPYEQYF.

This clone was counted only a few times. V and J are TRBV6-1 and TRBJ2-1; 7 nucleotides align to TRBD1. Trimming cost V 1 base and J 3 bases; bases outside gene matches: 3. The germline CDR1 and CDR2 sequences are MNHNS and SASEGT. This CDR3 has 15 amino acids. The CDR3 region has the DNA TGTGCCAGCAGTGAAGAGACAGGGAACTACAATGAGCAGTTCTTC. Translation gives CASSEETGNYNEQFF.

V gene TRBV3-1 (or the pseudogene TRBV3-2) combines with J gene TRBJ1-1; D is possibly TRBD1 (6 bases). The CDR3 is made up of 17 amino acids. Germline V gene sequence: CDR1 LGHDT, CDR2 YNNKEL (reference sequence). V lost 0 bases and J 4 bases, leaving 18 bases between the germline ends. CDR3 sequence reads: CASSQESGMAGATEAFF. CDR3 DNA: TGTGCCAGCAGCCAAGAGTCGGGTATGGCAGGGGCCACTGAAGCTTTCTTT.